This T cell receptor beta chain stems from a study of human T cells and chemical hapten exposure. At the level of the study: Each patch test put 0.01% DPC on the upper back, and results were read at 6 days.

Specified time point: patch test 2, 6 weeks after DPC sensitization. Documented treatment: therapeutic diphenylcyclopropenone sensitization with weekly scalp DPC. This clonotype was counted between two and nine times. TCRdb redid the calling of the RACE reads with MiXCR, one entry per CDR3 protein. The data contain tens of thousands of distinct CDR3 sequences, more than 9% of them singletons. CDR3 length equals 13 residues. Germline V gene data show CDR1 as SGDLS and CDR2 as YYNGEE. V lost 3 bases and J lost 5, with 11 bases in between. This TCR was recovered from a man aged 18 to 30 with alopecia areata. Some clones in this sample may be carry-over from other donors' samples. V and J are TRBV9 and TRBJ1-2, with a tentative D call TRBD1 (5 bases). The sample here was whole blood, taken in connection with sensitization to the hapten diphenylcyclopropenone (DPC). The CDR3 DNA sequence: TGTGCCAGCAGCGCGGACATAAGTTATGGCTACACCTTC. Its translation is CASSADISYGYTF.